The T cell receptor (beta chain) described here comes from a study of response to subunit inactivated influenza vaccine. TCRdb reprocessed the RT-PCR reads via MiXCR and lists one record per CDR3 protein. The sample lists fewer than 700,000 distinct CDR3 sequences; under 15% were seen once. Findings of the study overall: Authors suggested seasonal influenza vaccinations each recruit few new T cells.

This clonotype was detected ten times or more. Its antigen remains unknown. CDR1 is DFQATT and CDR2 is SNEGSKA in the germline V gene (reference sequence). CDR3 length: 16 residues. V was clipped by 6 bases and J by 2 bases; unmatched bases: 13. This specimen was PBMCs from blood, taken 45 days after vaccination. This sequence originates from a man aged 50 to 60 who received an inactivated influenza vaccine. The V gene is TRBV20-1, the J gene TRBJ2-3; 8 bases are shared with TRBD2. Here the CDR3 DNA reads TGCAGTGCGGAACCCTCTGGACTAGCCCCCACAGATACGCAGTATTTT. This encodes CSAEPSGLAPTDTQYF.